One sample yielded the 28 T cell receptor beta chains listed below, sequenced in a study of blood T cell repertoires in COVID-19. The table came from immunoSEQ multiplex PCR; TCRdb's copy has only in-frame clones and leaves some out. The sample holds 55,000 to 95,000 clones, roughly four fifths seen once. Sequencing was done on a sample of peripheral blood. Receptors were obtained from a woman aged 60-75 years with acute or convalescent COVID-19.

The chain employs TRBV18 and TRBJ1-1; D gene ambiguous. CDR3 length: 13 amino acids. The germline CDR1 and CDR2 sequences are KGHSH and LQKENI. Trimming stripped 6 bases from V and 8 bases from J, with 16 bases between. This chain's CDR3 is CASSLVEGLEAFF. The DNA of the CDR3 is TGTGCCAGCTCTCTCGTGGAGGGCCTGGAAGCTTTCTTT.

This clone appeared a few times. V is TRBV4-2 and J is TRBJ2-7; D is ambiguous. Per the germline V gene, CDR1 is LGHNA and CDR2 is YNFKEQ. V gave up 1 base and J gave up 2 bases, with 6 bases separating them. The CDR3 covers 13 residues. CDR3 sequence reads: CASSQVGAYEQYF. The CDR3 DNA reads as TGTGCCAGCAGCCAAGTCGGTGCCTACGAGCAGTACTTC.

This chain connects TRBV18 to TRBJ2-3; 7 bases align to TRBD1. CDR1 and CDR2 (germline): KGHSH, LQKENI. The CDR3 consists of 15 residues. V lost 1 base and J lost 3; bases outside the gene matches: 4. CDR3 in amino acids: CASSPQGAATDTQYF. DNA for the CDR3: TGTGCCAGCTCACCACAGGGGGCAGCGACAGATACGCAGTATTTT.

The rearrangement links TRBV5-4 to TRBJ2-1, with 11 bases that match TRBD2. V lost 0 bases, J lost 4 bases, and 6 bases stayed unmatched. Germline V gives CDR1 SGHNT, CDR2 YYREEE (reference sequence). CDR3 length: 17 amino acids. In nucleotides, the CDR3 is TGTGCCAGCAGCTTGGGTTCGGGGACTAGCGGATACAATGAGCAGTTCTTC. Translated: CASSLGSGTSGYNEQFF.

CDR3 sequence (DNA): TGTGCCAGCAGCTTAGCCGGGTTAGCGGGGGGCTTCTGGGGAGAGACCCAGTACTTC. Amino acids: CASSLAGLAGGFWGETQYF. The chain has TRBV11-2 and TRBJ2-5; 10 bases match TRBD2. Germline V CDR1 and CDR2: SGHAT, FQNNGV. Unmatched junction bases numbered 15, after V lost 1 base and J lost 4 bases. CDR3 size: 19 residues.

The V call is TRBV9, the J call TRBJ1-1, with TRBD1 as a possible D gene (5 bases). Between the trimmed V and J ends, which lost 3 bases and 0 bases, there was a span of 9 bases. There are 14 residues in the CDR3. Looked up from germline, CDR1 is SGDLS and CDR2 is YYNGEE. The CDR3, as DNA: TGTGCCAGCAGCGCACAGGTACTGAACACTGAAGCTTTCTTT. Translating gives CASSAQVLNTEAFF.

The rearrangement joins TRBV10-3 to TRBJ2-7; 12 bases line up with TRBD1. The germline CDR1 and CDR2 sequences are ENHRY and SYGVKD. This CDR3 spans 15 amino acids. J lost 6 bases, V lost 3 bases, and 6 bases had no gene match. CDR3 protein: CAISDMGTGGSEQYF. CDR3 nucleotide sequence: TGTGCCATCAGTGATATGGGGACAGGGGGCAGCGAGCAGTACTTC.

The chain carries TRBV3-1 (or the pseudogene TRBV3-2) and TRBJ2-3; D is uncertain. There are 15 residues in the CDR3. The V gene lost 0 bases and the J gene lost 5 bases, with 12 bases spanning the gap. Germline V gives CDR1 LGHDT, CDR2 YNNKEL (reference sequence). CDR3 in DNA: TGTGCCAGCAGCCAAGAGGTGACTGTCGTAGATACGCAGTATTTT. Translated, it gives CASSQEVTVVDTQYF.

The gene calls are TRBV30 and TRBJ1-5, with 8 nucleotides matching TRBD1. Losses at the gene ends were 5 bases for V and 2 bases for J; bases not matched to a gene: 8. Looked up from germline, CDR1 is GTSNPN and CDR2 is SVGIG (reference sequence). This CDR3 has 15 residues. The CDR3: CAWARQGFGNQPQHF. In nucleotides, the CDR3 is TGTGCCTGGGCCAGACAGGGGTTTGGCAATCAGCCCCAGCATTTT.

The V gene is TRBV27, the J gene TRBJ1-2; TRBD1 aligns across 7 bases. Germline CDR1 reads MNHEY; CDR2 reads SMNVEV (reference sequence). V lost 6 bases to trimming and J lost 7 bases; unmatched junction nucleotides: 8. The CDR3 length is 13 residues. Written as DNA, the CDR3 is TGTGCCAGCAGACCACAGGGGTTTGGTGGCTACACCTTC. This sequence encodes CASRPQGFGGYTF.

This clone was counted once. The chain is built from TRBV14 and TRBJ1-3; D remains unclear. V was clipped by 0 bases and J by 0 bases, with 3 bases between them. This CDR3 contains 14 residues. Looked up from germline, CDR1 is SGHDN and CDR2 is FVKESK. The CDR3 nucleotides read TGTGCCAGCAGCCAAGATCTCTCTGGAAACACCATATATTTT. Amino acids: CASSQDLSGNTIYF.

The chain is built from TRBV7-3 and TRBJ1-5, with 9 bases identical to TRBD1. Germline assignment: CDR1 SGHTA and CDR2 FQGTGA. V gave up 4 bases and J gave up 2 bases; unmatched junction bases: 9. The CDR3 covers 17 residues. The CDR3 region is CASSSNRDRARNQPQHF. The CDR3 DNA reads as TGTGCCAGCAGCTCGAACCGGGACAGGGCTCGCAATCAGCCCCAGCATTTT.

V usage is TRBV1 and J usage is TRBJ1-1; TRBD1 reflects the table's D call only, with no check against the DNA. TRBV1 is a pseudogene. The CDR3 runs to 16 residues. CDR3 nucleotide sequence: TGCACCAGCAGCCAAGCCCCGGACAGGGGAAACACTGAAGCTTTCTTT. This sequence encodes CTSSQAPDRGNTEAFF.

This chain joins TRBV11-3 and TRBJ2-2; TRBD1 matches at 9 bases. This CDR3 comprises 19 residues. V dropped 1 base and J dropped 1; count of bases not matched to a gene: 10. In germline, CDR1 is SGHNT, CDR2 YENEEA. The CDR3: CASSLGPSRGQGNTGELFF. The CDR3 DNA sequence: TGTGCCAGCAGCTTAGGTCCCAGCCGGGGACAGGGGAACACCGGGGAGCTGTTTTTT. The full variable domain, rest sourced from reference TRBV11-3 and TRBJ2-2, is EAGVVQSPRYKIIEKKQPVAFWCNPISGHNTLYWYLQNLGQGPELLIRYENEEAVDDSQLPKDRFSAERLKGVDSTLKIQPAELGDSAVYLCASSLGPSRGQGNTGELFFGEGSRLTVL.

This clone has a single count. The CDR3 sequence: CASRTGGDYGYTF. The CDR3 nucleotides are TGTGCCAGCAGGACAGGGGGAGACTATGGCTACACCTTC. The chain carries TRBV11-3 and TRBJ1-2, with TRBD1 matching 9 bases. V shed 6 bases and J 3 bases; nucleotides not matched to a gene: 2. Germline CDR1 and CDR2: SGHNT and YENEEA. The length of the CDR3 is 13 residues.

The chain couples TRBV6-5 to TRBJ1-6; 8 positions match TRBD1. V dropped 5 bases and J dropped 9; count of bases not matched to a gene: 3. Per the germline V gene, CDR1 is MNHEY and CDR2 is SVGAGI. CDR3 length: 13 residues. CDR3 sequence (DNA): TGTGCCAGCAGTCCTGACAGGGGTTCACCCCTCCACTTT. The encoded protein is CASSPDRGSPLHF.

This clone was found once. The genes are TRBV5-1 and TRBJ2-5; 8 bases are a match to TRBD2. CDR1 is SGHRS, CDR2 YFSETQ, per germline. The CDR3 consists of 14 residues. The trim removed 5 bases at V and 2 bases at J, leaving 5 bases unmatched. In nucleotides, the CDR3 is TGCGCCAGCAGAAGCGGGGGACGTCAAGAGACCCAGTACTTC. Protein: CASRSGGRQETQYF.

V is TRBV24-1 and J is TRBJ2-3; 10 nucleotides agree with TRBD2. CDR3 length equals 17 residues. In germline, CDR1 is KGHDR, CDR2 SFDVKD. The junction had 8 bases not matched to a gene; V was cut back by 4 bases and J by 2 bases. The CDR3 loop is CATSDGVLAGITDTQYF. CDR3 nucleotide sequence: TGTGCCACCAGTGACGGAGTACTAGCGGGGATCACAGATACGCAGTATTTT.

The J gene is TRBJ1-1, the V gene TRBV2; D unclear. The CDR3 has 14 amino acids. Germline V CDR1 and CDR2: SNHLY, FYNNEI. V lost 7 bases and J lost 4, with 16 bases in between. The CDR3 region is CASTHTEVGTEAFF. The DNA of the CDR3 is TGTGCCAGCACCCACACTGAGGTAGGCACTGAAGCTTTCTTT. The whole variable domain, filled in from reference TRBV2 and TRBJ1-1, reads EPEVTQTPSHQVTQMGQEVILRCVPISNHLYFYWYRQILGQKVEFLVSFYNNEISEKSEIFDDQFSVERPDGSNFTLKIRSTKLEDSAMYFCASTHTEVGTEAFFGQGTRLTVV.

V is TRBV10-2 and J is TRBJ2-7; 7 bases line up with TRBD2. After removal of 5 bases from V and 4 bases from J, the junction contained 11 bases not matched to a gene. The CDR3 totals 15 residues. Germline CDR1 reads WSHSY; CDR2 reads SAAADI. The CDR3 bases are TGCGCCAGCAGTTCACCCCGGGACTACACTTACGAGCAGTACTTC. It codes for CASSSPRDYTYEQYF.

A few counts support this clone. The CDR3 loop is CASSPIRRVGTYEQYF. In nucleotides, the CDR3 is TGTGCCAGCAGCCCTATAAGGAGGGTGGGTACCTACGAGCAGTACTTC. This sequence joins TRBV6-2 or TRBV6-3 and TRBJ2-7, with a possible D match to TRBD2 (6 bases). Germline lookup yields CDR1 MNHEY and CDR2 SVGEGT. The V and J ends lost 6 bases and 2 bases respectively, with 20 bases between them. The CDR3 loop spans 16 amino acids.

The chain couples TRBV28 to TRBJ1-6; tentatively, D is TRBD1 (5 bases). The CDR3 has 13 residues. Between the trimmed V and J ends, which lost 1 base and 9 bases, there was a span of 7 bases. Germline V lookup: CDR1 MDHEN, CDR2 SYDVKM. CDR3 sequence: CASSLSGVSPLHF. The CDR3 nucleotides are TGTGCCAGCAGTTTATCGGGGGTTTCACCCCTCCACTTT.

This sequence joins TRBV18 and TRBJ2-7; tentative D call: TRBD2 (6 bases). Germline V gene sequence: CDR1 KGHSH, CDR2 LQKENI. V was clipped by 3 bases and J by 5 bases, with 17 bases between them. The CDR3 loop spans 15 amino acids. The CDR3 DNA is TGTGCCAGCTCACCGGGACTTGGGGGATCGAACGAGCAGTACTTC. Its translation is CASSPGLGGSNEQYF.

This rearrangement joins TRBV18 to TRBJ1-5; perhaps TRBD1 as D (5 bases). The CDR3 contains 14 residues. Germline values: CDR1 KGHSH, CDR2 LQKENI. V dropped 3 bases and J dropped 4 bases, with 10 bases sitting between them. The chain's CDR3 is CASSPAGGNQPQHF. The CDR3 DNA is TGTGCCAGCTCACCGGCGGGGGGGAATCAGCCCCAGCATTTT.

V is TRBV4-2 and J is TRBJ2-4, with TRBD2 matching over 12 bases. After removal of 4 bases from V and 0 bases from J, the junction contained 10 bases not matched to a gene. Germline CDR1 LGHNA, CDR2 YNFKEQ. The CDR3 is 19 residues long. The CDR3 DNA reads as TGTGCCAGCAGCCGCGGACTAGCGGGAAGCCATATAGCCAAAAACATTCAGTACTTC. It encodes CASSRGLAGSHIAKNIQYF.

This clone turned up a few times. The chain links TRBV10-3 to TRBJ1-1; 9 bases map to TRBD1. Germline trimming cut 7 bases from V and 3 bases from J; bases unmatched to any gene: 6. The germline gives CDR1 ENHRY, CDR2 SYGVKD. This CDR3 contains 14 residues. CDR3 amino acids: CAINGQGQYTEAFF. The CDR3 DNA is TGTGCCATCAATGGACAGGGGCAGTACACTGAAGCTTTCTTT.

In its sample, this clone was seen a few times. The chain couples TRBV19 to TRBJ2-2; no clear D. The germline V gene encodes CDR1 LNHDA and CDR2 SQIVND (reference sequence). The CDR3 is 17 amino acids. Trimming shortened V by 3 bases and J by 4 bases, and 18 bases separated the two germline ends. CDR3 coding DNA: TGTGCCAGTAGTATGGTAGTTCGGGTCGAGCGCACCGGGGAGCTGTTTTTT. As protein: CASSMVVRVERTGELFF.

This clone was found once. J is TRBJ2-7 and V is TRBV7-8; 7 bases fit TRBD2. This CDR3 comprises 15 residues. Germline assignment: CDR1 SGHVS and CDR2 FQNEAQ. The junction had 5 bases not matched to a gene; V was cut back by 3 bases and J by 0 bases. In DNA, the CDR3 is TGTGCCAGCAGCTTCGGACTAGACAGCTCCTACGAGCAGTACTTC. This codes for CASSFGLDSSYEQYF.